A single sample gave rise to the 5 T cell receptor beta chains below, sequenced in a study of T-cell memory formation after mild COVID-19 (dated by TCRdb to the early 2020s). Library preparation used 5' RACE. The sample was run on an Illumina NovaSeq 6000. TCRdb ran its own pipeline on the public reads, namely fastp trimming at Q25 and MiXCR clone calling, and kept in-frame beta chains. Rows with a matching CDR3 protein are joined into one entry that keeps the most common DNA and genes. The sample yields 350,000 to 450,000 distinct CDR3 sequences; 25% to 30% were counted once. The biggest ten clones account for approximately 13% of the sample. Sequencing was carried out using PBMCs or a T cell subset sorted from them (not recorded which). Receptor source: an adult woman who had mild COVID-19 (a few samples of this study predate the infection). The sample titles of this study are shuffled in the database, so cell type and time point are left out; the donor was told from shared clones.

The J gene is TRBJ1-1, the V gene TRBV20-1; 9 positions agree with TRBD1. Germline CDR1 and CDR2: DFQATT and SNEGSKA (reference sequence). This CDR3 region has 15 residues. With 3 bases clipped from V and 1 base from J, the junction kept 6 bases outside the gene matches. CDR3: CSASPQGARNTEAFF. CDR3 nucleotides: TGCAGTGCTAGCCCACAGGGGGCTCGGAACACTGAAGCTTTCTTT.

This clonotype was detected many times. This chain links TRBV5-1 with TRBJ2-1; D possibly matches TRBD1 or TRBD2 (5 bases each). V lost 3 bases and J 7 bases, leaving 23 bases between the germline ends. CDR1 is SGHRS, CDR2 YFSETQ, per germline. The CDR3 is made up of 17 amino acids. The DNA of the CDR3 is TGCGCCAGCAGCTCACCGCCCGGGACCGACGCCTCTAATGAGCAGTTCTTC. Translated, it gives CASSSPPGTDASNEQFF.

The rearrangement links TRBV7-2 to TRBJ1-6; 8 positions agree with TRBD1. The CDR3 has 15 residues. Trimming cost V 6 bases and J 6 bases; bases outside gene matches: 7. Germline CDR1 SGHTA, CDR2 FQGNSA. CDR3 loop: CASRRQGPRNSPLHF. Written as DNA, the CDR3 is TGTGCCAGCAGACGACAGGGGCCTCGTAATTCACCCCTCCACTTT.

The V and J genes are TRBV7-9 and TRBJ1-2, with TRBD1 matching over 7 bases. V trimming: 1 base; J trimming: 8 bases; junction bases outside the gene matches: 19. Germline V gene data show CDR1 as SEHNR and CDR2 as FQNEAQ (reference sequence). The CDR3 contains 18 residues. The CDR3 protein is CASSLVPGTANFLRGYTF. As DNA, the CDR3 is TGTGCCAGCAGCTTAGTCCCCGGGACAGCTAATTTCCTTCGGGGCTACACCTTC.

The chain uses TRBV6-2 or TRBV6-3 and TRBJ2-7; a weak D match, TRBD2 (5 bases). Trimming cost V 4 bases and J 3 bases, with 13 bases left between them. Germline-derived CDR1 and CDR2 are MNHEY and SVGEGT. CDR3 size: 14 residues. CDR3 loop: CASSWTGWNYEQYF. The CDR3 DNA reads TGTGCCAGCAGTTGGACGGGATGGAACTACGAGCAGTACTTC.